This T cell receptor (beta chain) was captured in a study of T cell responses to AZD1222 COVID-19 vaccine. Clones were sequenced by immunoSEQ multiplex PCR, and TCRdb holds only the in-frame ones, with some missing. The sample has approximately 110,000 clones; about 87% are singletons. The CDR3 totals 13 residues. Germline V gene lookup returns CDR1 MNHEY and CDR2 SVGAGI. Trimming stripped 6 bases from V and 8 bases from J, with 16 bases between. Material: peripheral blood, obtained 28 days after the second AZD1222 dose. The V gene is TRBV6-5, the J gene TRBJ1-2; D not resolved. The sequence came from an adult who received the AZD1222 COVID-19 vaccine. CDR3 nucleotides: TGTGCCAGCAGCCGCCGGGAGGAATACGGCTACACCTTC. This translates into CASSRREEYGYTF.